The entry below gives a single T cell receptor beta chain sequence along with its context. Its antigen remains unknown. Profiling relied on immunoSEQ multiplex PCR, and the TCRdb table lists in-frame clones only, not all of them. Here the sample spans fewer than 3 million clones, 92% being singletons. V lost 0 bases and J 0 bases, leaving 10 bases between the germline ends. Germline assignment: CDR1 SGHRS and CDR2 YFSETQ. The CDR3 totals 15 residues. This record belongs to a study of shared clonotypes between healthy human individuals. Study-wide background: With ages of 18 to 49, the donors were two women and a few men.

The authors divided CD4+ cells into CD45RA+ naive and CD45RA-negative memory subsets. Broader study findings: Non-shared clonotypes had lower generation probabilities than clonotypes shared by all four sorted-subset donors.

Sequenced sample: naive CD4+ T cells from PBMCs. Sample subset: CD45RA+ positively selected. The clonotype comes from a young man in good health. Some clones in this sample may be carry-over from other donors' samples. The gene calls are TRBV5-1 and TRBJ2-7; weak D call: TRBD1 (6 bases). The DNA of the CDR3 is TGCGCCAGCAGCTTGGACGGGACACCCTCCTACGAGCAGTACTTC. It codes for CASSLDGTPSYEQYF.